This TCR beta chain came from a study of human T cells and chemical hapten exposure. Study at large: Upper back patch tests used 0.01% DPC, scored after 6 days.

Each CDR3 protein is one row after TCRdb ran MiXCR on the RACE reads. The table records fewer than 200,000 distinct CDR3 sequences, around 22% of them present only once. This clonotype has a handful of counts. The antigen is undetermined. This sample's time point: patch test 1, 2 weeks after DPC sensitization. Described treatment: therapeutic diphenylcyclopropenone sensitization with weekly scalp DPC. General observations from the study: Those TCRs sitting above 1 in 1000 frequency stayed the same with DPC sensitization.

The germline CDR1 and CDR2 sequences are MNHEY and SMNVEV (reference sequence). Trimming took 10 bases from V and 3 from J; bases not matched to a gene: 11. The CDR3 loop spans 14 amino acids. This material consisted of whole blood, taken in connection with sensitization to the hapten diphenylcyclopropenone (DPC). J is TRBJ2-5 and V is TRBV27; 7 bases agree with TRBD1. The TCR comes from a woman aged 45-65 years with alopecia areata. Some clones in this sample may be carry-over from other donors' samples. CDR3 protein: CAKRFRDSKETQYF. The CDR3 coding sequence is TGTGCCAAGCGCTTCCGGGACAGTAAAGAGACCCAGTACTTC.